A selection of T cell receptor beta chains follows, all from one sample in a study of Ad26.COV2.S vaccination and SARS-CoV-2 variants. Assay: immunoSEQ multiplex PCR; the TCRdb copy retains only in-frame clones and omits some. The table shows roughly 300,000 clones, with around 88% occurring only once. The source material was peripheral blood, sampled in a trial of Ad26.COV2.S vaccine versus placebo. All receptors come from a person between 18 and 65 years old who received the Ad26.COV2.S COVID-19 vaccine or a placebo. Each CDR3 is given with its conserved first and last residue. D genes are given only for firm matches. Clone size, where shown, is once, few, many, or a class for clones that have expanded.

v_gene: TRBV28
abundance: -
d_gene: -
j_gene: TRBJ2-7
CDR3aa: CASSLERVLVEQYF
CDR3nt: TGTGCCAGCAGTTTAGAGCGGGTCTTAGTAGAGCAGTACTTC

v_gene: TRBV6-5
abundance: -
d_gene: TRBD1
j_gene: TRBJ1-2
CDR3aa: CASSYRTGYGYTF
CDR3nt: TGTGCCAGCAGTTACAGGACAGGCTATGGCTACACCTTC

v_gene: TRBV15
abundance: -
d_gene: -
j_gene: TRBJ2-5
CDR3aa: CATSRVIAETQYF
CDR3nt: TGTGCCACCAGCAGAGTAATAGCGGAGACCCAGTACTTC

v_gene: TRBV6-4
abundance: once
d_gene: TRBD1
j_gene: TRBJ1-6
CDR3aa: CASRDRDSSPLHF
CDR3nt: TGTGCCAGCAGGGACAGGGATTCCTCACCCCTCCACTTT

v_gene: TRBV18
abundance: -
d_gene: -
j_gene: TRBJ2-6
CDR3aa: CASSPLAGPGANVLTF
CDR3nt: TGTGCCAGCTCACCACTGGCCGGGCCCGGGGCCAACGTCCTGACTTTC

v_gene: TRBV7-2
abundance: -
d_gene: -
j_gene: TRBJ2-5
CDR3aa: CASSETRAQETQYF
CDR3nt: TGTGCCAGCAGCGAAACCCGGGCTCAAGAGACCCAGTACTTC

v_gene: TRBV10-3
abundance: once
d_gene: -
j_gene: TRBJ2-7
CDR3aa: CAIRDTTYEQYF
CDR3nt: TGTGCCATCCGGGACACCACCTACGAGCAGTACTTC

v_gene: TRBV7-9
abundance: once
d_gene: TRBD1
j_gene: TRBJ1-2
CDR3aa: CASSSDLGTGEDGYTF
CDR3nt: TGTGCCAGCAGCTCAGACCTCGGGACAGGGGAGGATGGCTACACCTTC

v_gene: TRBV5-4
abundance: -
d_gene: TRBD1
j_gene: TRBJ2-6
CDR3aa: CASSSRDRAGANVLTF
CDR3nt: TGTGCCAGCAGCTCCCGGGACAGGGCTGGGGCCAACGTCCTGACTTTC

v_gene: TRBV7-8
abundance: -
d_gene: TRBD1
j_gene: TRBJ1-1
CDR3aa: CASSLRQGEDMWNTEAFF
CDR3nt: TGTGCCAGCAGCCTTCGACAGGGGGAGGACATGTGGAACACTGAAGCTTTCTTT

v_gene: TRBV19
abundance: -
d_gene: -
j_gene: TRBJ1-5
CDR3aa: CASSMRRGGNQPQHF
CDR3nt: TGTGCCAGTAGTATGAGGAGGGGCGGCAATCAGCCCCAGCATTTT

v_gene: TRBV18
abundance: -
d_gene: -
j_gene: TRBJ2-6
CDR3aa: CASSPPRGGTGANVLTF
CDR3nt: TGTGCCAGCTCACCACCCAGGGGGGGAACTGGGGCCAACGTCCTGACTTTC

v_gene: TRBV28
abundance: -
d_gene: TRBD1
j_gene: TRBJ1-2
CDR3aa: CASRDRDRANYGYTF
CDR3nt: TGTGCCAGCAGGGACCGGGACAGAGCTAACTATGGCTACACCTTC

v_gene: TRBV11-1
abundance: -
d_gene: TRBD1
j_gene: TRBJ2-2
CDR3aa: CASRPGGTGELFF
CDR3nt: TGTGCCAGCAGACCAGGGGGCACCGGGGAGCTGTTTTTT

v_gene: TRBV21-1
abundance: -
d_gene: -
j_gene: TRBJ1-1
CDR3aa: CASSKALQNTEAFF
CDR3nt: TGTGCCAGCAGCAAAGCTTTGCAGAACACTGAAGCTTTCTTT

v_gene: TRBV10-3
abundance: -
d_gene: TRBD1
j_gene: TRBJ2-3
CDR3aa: CAIRRAGQGIDTQYF
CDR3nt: TGTGCCATCAGGAGAGCGGGACAGGGAATAGATACGCAGTATTTT

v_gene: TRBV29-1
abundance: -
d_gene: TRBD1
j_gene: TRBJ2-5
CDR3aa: CSARQGLETQYF
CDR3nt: TGCAGCGCCCGACAGGGGCTGGAGACCCAGTACTTC

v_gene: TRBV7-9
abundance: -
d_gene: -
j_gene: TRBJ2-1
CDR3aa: CASSPRGGANYNEQFF
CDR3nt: TGTGCCAGCAGCCCCCGTGGGGGAGCCAACTACAATGAGCAGTTCTTC

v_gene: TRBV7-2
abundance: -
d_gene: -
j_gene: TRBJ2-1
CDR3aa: CASSLSGKNEQFF
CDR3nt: TGTGCCAGCAGCTTATCCGGCAAGAATGAGCAGTTCTTC

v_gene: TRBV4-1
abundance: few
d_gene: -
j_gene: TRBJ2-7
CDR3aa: CASSQEVGWAASEQYF
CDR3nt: TGCGCCAGCAGCCAAGAGGTTGGCTGGGCGGCATCCGAGCAGTACTTC

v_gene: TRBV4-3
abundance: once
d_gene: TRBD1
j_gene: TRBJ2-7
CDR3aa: CASSQDWGTGGYEQYF
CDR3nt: TGCGCCAGCAGCCAAGATTGGGGGACAGGGGGTTACGAGCAGTACTTC

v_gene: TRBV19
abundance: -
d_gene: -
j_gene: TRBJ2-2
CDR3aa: CASSTQANTGELFF
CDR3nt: TGTGCCAGTAGTACTCAGGCGAACACCGGGGAGCTGTTTTTT